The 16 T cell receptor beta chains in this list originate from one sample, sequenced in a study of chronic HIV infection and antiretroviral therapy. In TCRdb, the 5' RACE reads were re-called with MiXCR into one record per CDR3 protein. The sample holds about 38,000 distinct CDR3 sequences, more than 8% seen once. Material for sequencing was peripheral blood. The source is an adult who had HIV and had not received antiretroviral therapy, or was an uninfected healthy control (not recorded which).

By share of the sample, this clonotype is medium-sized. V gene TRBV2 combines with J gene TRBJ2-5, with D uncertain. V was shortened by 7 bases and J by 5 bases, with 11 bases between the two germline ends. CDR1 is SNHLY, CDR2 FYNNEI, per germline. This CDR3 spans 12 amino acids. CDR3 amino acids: CASKRSSETQYF. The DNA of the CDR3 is TGTGCCAGCAAAAGGAGTTCGGAGACCCAGTACTTC.

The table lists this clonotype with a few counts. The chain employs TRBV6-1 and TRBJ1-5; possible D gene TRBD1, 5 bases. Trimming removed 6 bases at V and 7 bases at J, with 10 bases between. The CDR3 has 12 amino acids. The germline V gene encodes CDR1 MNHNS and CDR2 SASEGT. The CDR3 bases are TGTGCCAGCAGCAGGGACGGCCAGCCCCAGCATTTT. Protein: CASSRDGQPQHF.

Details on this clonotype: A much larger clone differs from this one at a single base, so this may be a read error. DNA of the CDR3: TGTGCCAGCAATACAGCCAGGGTAACGTACTTC. Its protein is CASNTARVTYF. J is TRBJ2-4 and V is TRBV28, with D tentatively TRBD1 (5 bases). Trimming took off 7 bases at V and 15 bases at J, with 16 bases between the two ends. The CDR3 is 11 residues long. Germline V CDR1 and CDR2: MDHEN, SYDVKM. Using reference TRBV28 and TRBJ2-4 for the parts outside the CDR3, the full variable domain is DVKVTQSSRYLVKRTGEKVFLECVQDMDHENMFWYRQDPGLGLRLIYFSYDVKMKEKGDIPEGYSVSREKKERFSLILESASTNQTSMYLCASNTARVTYFGAGTRLSVL.

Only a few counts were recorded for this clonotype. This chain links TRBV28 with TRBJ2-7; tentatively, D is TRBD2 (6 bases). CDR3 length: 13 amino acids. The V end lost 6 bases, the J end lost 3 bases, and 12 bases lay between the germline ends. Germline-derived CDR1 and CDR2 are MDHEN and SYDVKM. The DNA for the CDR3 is TGTGCCAGCAGCCAAGGACTAATCTACGAGCAGTACTTC. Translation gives CASSQGLIYEQYF.

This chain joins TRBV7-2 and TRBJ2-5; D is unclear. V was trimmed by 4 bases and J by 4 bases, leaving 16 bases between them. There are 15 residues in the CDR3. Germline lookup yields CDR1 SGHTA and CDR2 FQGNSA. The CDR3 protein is CASSSFAPRAETQYF. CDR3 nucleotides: TGTGCCAGCAGCTCCTTCGCTCCACGGGCAGAGACCCAGTACTTC. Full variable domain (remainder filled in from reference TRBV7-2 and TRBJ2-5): GAGVSQSPSNKVTEKGKDVELRCDPISGHTALYWYRQSLGQGLEFLIYFQGNSAPDKSGLPSDRFSAERTGGSVSTLTIQRTQQEDSAVYLCASSSFAPRAETQYFGPGTRLLVL.

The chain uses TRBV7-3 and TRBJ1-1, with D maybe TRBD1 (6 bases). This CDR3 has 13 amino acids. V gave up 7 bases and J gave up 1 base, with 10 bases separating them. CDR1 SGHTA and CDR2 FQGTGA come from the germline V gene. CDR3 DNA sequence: TGTGCCAGCAAGGAGGGACAGAACACTGAAGCTTTCTTT. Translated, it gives CASKEGQNTEAFF.

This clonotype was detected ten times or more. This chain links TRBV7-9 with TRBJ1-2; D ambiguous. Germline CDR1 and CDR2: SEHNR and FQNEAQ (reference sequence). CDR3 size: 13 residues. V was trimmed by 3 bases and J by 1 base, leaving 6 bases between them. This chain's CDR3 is CASSFTDNYGYTF. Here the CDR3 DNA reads TGTGCCAGCAGCTTTACAGATAACTATGGCTACACCTTC.

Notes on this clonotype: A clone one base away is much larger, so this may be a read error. The CDR3 sequence: CASTQGRNTVYF. CDR3 sequence (DNA): TGTGCCAGCACCCAGGGTCGAAACACCGTATATTTT. The gene calls are TRBV12-3 or TRBV12-4 and TRBJ1-3, with D maybe TRBD1 (5 bases). The CDR3 length is 12 residues.

The CDR3 sequence is CASSPGAGGNQPQHF. CDR3 nucleotides: TGCGCCAGCAGCCCCGGGGCAGGAGGGAATCAGCCCCAGCATTTT. The chain combines TRBV5-1 with TRBJ1-5; tentatively, D is TRBD1 (5 bases). Trimming pared 4 bases from V and 4 bases from J, leaving 15 bases between. The CDR3 covers 15 residues. Germline V gene data show CDR1 as SGHRS and CDR2 as YFSETQ.

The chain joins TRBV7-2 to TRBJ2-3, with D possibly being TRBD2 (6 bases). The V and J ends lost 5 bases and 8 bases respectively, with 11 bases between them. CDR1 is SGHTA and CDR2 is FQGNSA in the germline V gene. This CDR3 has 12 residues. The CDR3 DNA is TGTGCCAGCAGCCGCGGGGCAGTTACGCAGTATTTT. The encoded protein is CASSRGAVTQYF.

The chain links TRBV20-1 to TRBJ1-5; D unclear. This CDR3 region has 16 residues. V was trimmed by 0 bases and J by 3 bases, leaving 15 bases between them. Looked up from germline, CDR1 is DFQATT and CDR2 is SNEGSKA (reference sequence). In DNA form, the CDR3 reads TGCAGTGCTAGAGATGGTTTAGGGTACGCCAATCAGCCCCAGCATTTT. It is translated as CSARDGLGYANQPQHF.

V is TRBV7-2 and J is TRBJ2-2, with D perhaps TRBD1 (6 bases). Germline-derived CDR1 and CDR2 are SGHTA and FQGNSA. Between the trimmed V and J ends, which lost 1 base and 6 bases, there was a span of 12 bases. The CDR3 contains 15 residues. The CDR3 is CASSLGPRGSGELFF. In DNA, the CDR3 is TGTGCCAGCAGCTTAGGTCCCAGGGGATCCGGGGAGCTGTTTTTT.

The chain's CDR3 is CASSFGGEAGELFF. CDR3 nucleotides: TGTGCCAGCAGTTTTGGGGGGGAGGCCGGGGAGCTGTTTTTT. V and J are TRBV12-3 or TRBV12-4 and TRBJ2-2; 7 positions match TRBD2. Trimming at V came to 3 bases and at J to 6 bases, leaving 4 bases not matched to a gene. This CDR3 spans 14 amino acids.

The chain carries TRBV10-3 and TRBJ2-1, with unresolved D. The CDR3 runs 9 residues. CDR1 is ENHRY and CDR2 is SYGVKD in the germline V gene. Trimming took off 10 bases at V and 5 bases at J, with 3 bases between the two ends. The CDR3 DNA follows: TGTGCCACAGACAATGAGCAGTTCTTC. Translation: CATDNEQFF.

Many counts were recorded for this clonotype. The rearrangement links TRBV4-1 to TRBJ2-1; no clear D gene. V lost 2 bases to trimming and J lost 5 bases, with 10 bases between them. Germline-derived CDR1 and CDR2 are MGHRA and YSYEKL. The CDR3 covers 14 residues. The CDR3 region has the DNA TGCGCCAGCAGCCAATTTCCACAGAACAATGAGCAGTTCTTC. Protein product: CASSQFPQNNEQFF.

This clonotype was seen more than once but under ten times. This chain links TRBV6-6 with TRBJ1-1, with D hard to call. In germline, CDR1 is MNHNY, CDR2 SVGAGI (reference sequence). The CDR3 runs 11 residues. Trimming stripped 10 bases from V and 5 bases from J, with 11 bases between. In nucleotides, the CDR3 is TGTGCCACTTCCTACAGTACTGAAGCTTTCTTT. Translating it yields CATSYSTEAFF.